Following are 9 T cell receptor beta chains from one sample sequenced in a study of regulatory T cells in long-lasting Graves disease. Time point indicated: persistent/refractory GD, antithyroid drugs over 5 years with positive TRAb. With RNA extracted from PBMCs as input, the TCR library was made. Sequencing libraries for TCR beta were prepared with iRepertoire HTBI primers and Arm-PCR of CDR3 regions. TCRdb re-called the multiplex PCR reads through MiXCR, storing one row per CDR3 protein. This sample has roughly 450,000 distinct CDR3 sequences; around 21% occur once, and the top ten carry 7% to 10%. The sample consisted of peripheral blood mononuclear cells (PBMCs), taken when the disease was refractory, from a patient treated with antithyroid drugs. Source of these receptors: a female donor with Graves disease.

In this sample, this clonotype turned up once. The rearrangement joins TRBV6-5 to TRBJ2-5; 12 bases are shared with TRBD2. The CDR3 spans 16 residues. Trimming cost V 4 bases and J 9 bases; bases outside gene matches: 12. The germline V gene has CDR1 MNHEY and CDR2 SVGAGI. CDR3 sequence (DNA): TGTGCCAGCAGTTTGACTAGCGGGGGCCGGCCGGGGGCCCAGTACTTC. Its protein is CASSLTSGGRPGAQYF.

As for this clonotype: A clone one base away is much larger, so this may be a read error. No conserved phenylalanine or tryptophan is present at the end of the CDR3, so a read error is the likely explanation. The genes are TRBV6-1 and TRBJ1-2; D remains ambiguous. The germline V gene encodes CDR1 MNHNS and CDR2 SASEGT. The length of the CDR3 is 14 residues. The V end was cut by 6 bases, the J end by 4 bases, with 15 bases between. DNA of the CDR3: TGTGCCAGCAGGCTACAAACGAGAAGCTATGGCTACACCTCC. As protein: CASRLQTRSYGYTS.

This clonotype was counted at least ten times. The chain couples TRBV7-2 to TRBJ2-5; 7 bases match TRBD2. V was clipped by 5 bases and J by 3 bases; unmatched bases: 12. CDR1 and CDR2 from the germline V gene are SGHTA and FQGNSA. There are 16 residues in the CDR3. DNA for the CDR3: TGTGCCAGCAGCAGGACACCTAGCGGCAACAAAGAGACCCAGTACTTC. Translated, it gives CASSRTPSGNKETQYF.

This clonotype was detected ten times or more. The chain couples TRBV6-1 to TRBJ2-2; 9 nucleotides match TRBD1. Germline V gives CDR1 MNHNS, CDR2 SASEGT. The CDR3 totals 14 residues. The ends lost 6 bases at V and 2 bases at J; junction bases unmatched: 1. CDR3 region: CASRGQGNTGELFF. The CDR3 bases are TGTGCCAGCAGGGGACAGGGTAACACCGGGGAGCTGTTTTTT.

V is TRBV9 and J is TRBJ1-1, with D uncertain. Trimming shortened V by 4 bases and J by 4 bases, and 11 bases separated the two germline ends. CDR1 and CDR2 (germline): SGDLS, YYNGEE. This CDR3 contains 13 residues. The CDR3 DNA reads TGTGCCAGCAGCTCCCCGGCACGCACTGAAGCTTTCTTT. It translates to CASSSPARTEAFF.

The J gene is TRBJ2-7, the V gene TRBV4-1; TRBD2 is a possible D gene (5 bases). The germline gives CDR1 MGHRA, CDR2 YSYEKL. CDR3 length: 15 amino acids. Trimming took off 0 bases at V and 0 bases at J, with 9 bases between the two ends. In DNA form, the CDR3 reads TGCGCCAGCAGCCAAGATGGGCGGGTCTCCTACGAGCAGTACTTC. Its protein is CASSQDGRVSYEQYF.

The chain carries TRBV29-1 and TRBJ2-7; D is unresolved. CDR1 and CDR2 from the germline V gene are SQVTM and ANQGSEA. The CDR3 spans 14 residues. V shed 8 bases and J shed 7 bases, with 24 bases lying between them. The CDR3 DNA is TGCAGCCCCCGAAGACGACCAGATGCGCGGGAGCAGTACTTC. Its protein product is CSPRRRPDAREQYF.

This chain joins TRBV4-1 and TRBJ1-2; unclear D gene. The V end lost 4 bases, the J end lost 6 bases, and 9 bases lay between the germline ends. The CDR3 runs 12 residues. Per germline, CDR1 MGHRA and CDR2 YSYEKL. The DNA of the CDR3 is TGCGCCAGCAGCCCCGACCGTCATGGCTACACCTTC. Its translation is CASSPDRHGYTF.

This clonotype was picked up many times. The rearrangement uses TRBV7-9 and TRBJ2-5; 8 bases line up with TRBD2. The CDR3 is made up of 13 amino acids. CDR1 is SEHNR, CDR2 FQNEAQ, per germline (reference sequence). With 5 bases clipped from V and 5 bases from J, the junction kept 4 bases outside the gene matches. CDR3 in DNA: TGTGCCAGCAGCGGACTAGCAAGGGAGACCCAGTACTTC. Translation: CASSGLARETQYF.